This T cell receptor beta chain is drawn from a study of T cells after yellow fever vaccination. 5'RACE template switching produced TCR cDNA carrying a universal primer site and UMIs. One entry per CDR3 protein results from TCRdb running MiXCR on the 5' RACE reads. The sample includes 500,000 to 650,000 distinct CDR3 sequences, approximately 16% of them seen just once. General study results and limits: After the booster, over 95% of CD4 and about 90% of CD8 primary-response clones were re-detected. Abundant bulk-population clonotypes could contaminate the FACS-sorted repertoires.

As for this clonotype: Its antigen is not identified.

The clonotype originates from a man in his late teens or twenties who received the YFV17D yellow fever vaccine. The sample here was PBMCs, taken 4 to 6 days after the first yellow fever vaccination.

The CDR3 DNA sequence: TGTGCCTGGAGGCGCTCCGGGACTGGGAGCACTGAAGCTTTCTTT. It translates to CAWRRSGTGSTEAFF. This chain connects TRBV30 to TRBJ1-1, with D possibly being TRBD1 (5 bases). V was trimmed by 3 bases and J by 4 bases, leaving 18 bases between them. Germline values: CDR1 GTSNPN, CDR2 SVGIG (reference sequence). The CDR3 is 15 amino acids. Full variable domain (missing parts from reference TRBV30 and TRBJ1-1): SQTIHQWPATLVQPVGSPLSLECTVEGTSNPNLYWYRQAAGRGLQLLFYSVGIGQISSEVPQNLSASRPQDRQFILSSKKLLLSDSGFYLCAWRRSGTGSTEAFFGQGTRLTVV.